The T cell receptor beta chain under discussion was sequenced for a study of blood T cell repertoires in COVID-19. As processed by the authors: Reference gene primer amplification yielded estimated nucleated cell counts. TCRdb's table, derived via immunoSEQ multiplex PCR, lists solely in-frame clones and lacks some. From that table come the V and J calls and clone size; the DNA was used to work out D and trimming. The sample includes about 130,000 clones, 65% to 90% of them seen just once. The germline V and J ends were trimmed by 0 bases and 3 bases, with 17 bases remaining between them. Germline lookup yields CDR1 SQVTM and CDR2 ANQGSEA. The CDR3 is 17 amino acids.

The origin of this receptor is an elderly man with active or convalescent COVID-19. The sample was peripheral blood. The genes are TRBV29-1 and TRBJ1-4, with a possible D match to TRBD1 (6 bases). The CDR3 region has the DNA TGCAGCGTTGAAGACGACCTGCAGGGGCCTTCTAATGAAAAACTGTTTTTT. It yields the protein CSVEDDLQGPSNEKLFF.